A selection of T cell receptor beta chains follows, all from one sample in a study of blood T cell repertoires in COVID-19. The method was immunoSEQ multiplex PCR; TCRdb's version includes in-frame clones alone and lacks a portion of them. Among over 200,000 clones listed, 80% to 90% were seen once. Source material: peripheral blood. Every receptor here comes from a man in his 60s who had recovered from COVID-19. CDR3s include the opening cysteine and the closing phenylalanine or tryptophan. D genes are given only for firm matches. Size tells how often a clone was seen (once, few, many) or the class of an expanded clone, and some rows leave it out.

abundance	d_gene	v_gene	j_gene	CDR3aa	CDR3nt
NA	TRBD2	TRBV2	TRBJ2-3	CATYSGTSGGAGTDTQYF	TGTGCCACTTACTCCGGGACTAGCGGGGGGGCTGGCACAGATACGCAGTATTTT
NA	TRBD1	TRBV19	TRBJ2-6	CASSRLQGALGANVLTF	TGTGCCAGTAGTCGACTGCAGGGGGCGCTTGGGGCCAACGTCCTGACTTTC
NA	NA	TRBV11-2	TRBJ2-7	CASGWRGREQYF	TGTGCCAGTGGGTGGAGGGGGCGCGAGCAGTACTTC
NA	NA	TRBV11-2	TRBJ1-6	CASSFQNYNSPLHF	TGTGCCAGCAGCTTCCAGAATTATAATTCACCCCTCCACTTT
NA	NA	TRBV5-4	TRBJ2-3	CASSLAVAGSSTDTQYF	TGTGCCAGCAGCTTGGCCGTCGCGGGGAGTAGCACAGATACGCAGTATTTT
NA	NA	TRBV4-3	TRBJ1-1	CASSPSAVLNTEAFF	TGCGCCAGCAGCCCCTCTGCAGTGCTGAACACTGAAGCTTTCTTT
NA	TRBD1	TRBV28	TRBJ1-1	CASKGQGNTEAFF	TGTGCCAGTAAGGGACAGGGAAACACTGAAGCTTTCTTT
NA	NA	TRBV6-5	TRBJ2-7	CASSYLSGQTYEQYF	TGTGCCAGCAGTTACCTCTCAGGGCAGACCTACGAGCAGTACTTC
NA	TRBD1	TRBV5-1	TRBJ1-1	CASTTDRGRGTEAFF	TGCGCCAGCACTACCGACAGGGGGCGCGGCACTGAAGCTTTCTTT
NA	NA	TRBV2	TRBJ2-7	CASSDWATYEQYF	TGTGCCAGCAGTGATTGGGCGACCTACGAGCAGTACTTC
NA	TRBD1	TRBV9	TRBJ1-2	CASSAQEGQGYGYTF	TGTGCCAGCAGCGCCCAGGAAGGACAGGGGTATGGCTACACCTTC
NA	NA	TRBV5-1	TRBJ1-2	CASSLGQARNYGYTF	TGCGCCAGCAGCTTGGGACAGGCCCGTAACTATGGCTACACCTTC
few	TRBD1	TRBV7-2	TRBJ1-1	CASSLSIGGGGTEAFF	TGTGCCAGCAGCTTATCAATAGGGGGCGGTGGCACTGAAGCTTTCTTT
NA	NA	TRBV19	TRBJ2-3	CASSMGAGSTDTQYF	TGTGCCAGTAGTATGGGGGCAGGGAGCACAGATACGCAGTATTTT
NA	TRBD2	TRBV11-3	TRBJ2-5	CASSLGTSGGSRETQYF	TGTGCCAGCAGCTTAGGGACTAGCGGGGGTTCCAGAGAGACCCAGTACTTC
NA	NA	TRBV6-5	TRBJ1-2	CASSYSRGLGFSYTF	TGTGCCAGCAGTTACTCGAGAGGGCTCGGTTTTAGCTACACCTTC
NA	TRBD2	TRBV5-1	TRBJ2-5	CASSLTPGGGETQYF	TGCGCCAGCAGCTTAACTCCCGGGGGGGGCGAGACCCAGTACTTC
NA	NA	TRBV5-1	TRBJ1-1	CASSLGTAYTEAFF	TGCGCCAGCAGCTTAGGCACAGCATACACTGAAGCTTTCTTT
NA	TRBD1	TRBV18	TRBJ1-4	CASSPRDSELVEKLFF	TGTGCCAGCTCACCACGGGACAGTGAGTTGGTGGAAAAACTGTTTTTT
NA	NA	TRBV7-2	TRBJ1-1	CASSYMGASTEAFF	TGTGCCAGCAGCTATATGGGGGCTAGCACTGAAGCTTTCTTT
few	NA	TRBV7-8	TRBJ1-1	CASSFFTDTTEAFF	TGTGCCAGCAGCTTTTTCACAGATACCACTGAAGCTTTCTTT
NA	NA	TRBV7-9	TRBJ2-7	CASSLDPTRDYEQYF	TGTGCCAGCAGCTTAGACCCGACACGTGACTACGAGCAGTACTTC
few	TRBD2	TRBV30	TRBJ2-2	CAWSVFGGATGELFF	TGTGCCTGGAGTGTATTCGGGGGGGCGACCGGGGAGCTGTTTTTT
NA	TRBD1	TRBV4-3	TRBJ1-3	CASSQHRFAGGDSGNTIYF	TGCGCCAGCAGCCAACACAGGTTTGCAGGGGGCGACTCTGGAAACACCATATATTTT
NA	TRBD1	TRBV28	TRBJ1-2	CASSFTGVADMHGYTF	TGTGCCAGCAGTTTTACAGGGGTCGCTGATATGCATGGCTACACCTTC
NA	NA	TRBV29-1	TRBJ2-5	CSVTNRRNKETQYF	TGCAGCGTGACTAATCGACGGAATAAGGAGACCCAGTACTTC
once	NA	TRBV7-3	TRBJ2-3	CASSAWGGTQYF	TGTGCCAGCAGCGCTTGGGGAGGTACGCAGTATTTT
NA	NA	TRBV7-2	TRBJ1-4	CASSFWQGHEKLFF	TGTGCCAGCAGCTTCTGGCAGGGTCATGAAAAACTGTTTTTT
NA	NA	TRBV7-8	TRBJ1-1	CASSLVFSSPTPKNTEAFF	TGTGCCAGCAGCTTAGTCTTTAGCAGCCCCACCCCGAAGAACACTGAAGCTTTCTTT
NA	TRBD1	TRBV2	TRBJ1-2	CASSTGGWGYTF	TGTGCCAGCAGTACAGGGGGCTGGGGCTACACCTTC
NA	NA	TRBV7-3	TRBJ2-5	CASSFYTEETQYF	TGTGCCAGCAGCTTTTATACAGAAGAGACCCAGTACTTC
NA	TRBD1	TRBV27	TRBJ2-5	CASSFGGQGYPQYF	TGTGCCAGCAGTTTCGGGGGACAGGGGTACCCCCAGTACTTC
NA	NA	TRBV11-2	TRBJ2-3	CASSLVVPGTDTQYF	TGTGCCAGCAGCTTAGTGGTCCCCGGGACAGATACGCAGTATTTT
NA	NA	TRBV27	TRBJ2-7	CASSFRGYEQYF	TGTGCCAGCAGTTTCAGGGGCTACGAGCAGTACTTC
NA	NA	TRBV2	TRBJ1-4	CASKVWAGEKEKLFF	TGTGCCAGCAAGGTGTGGGCAGGGGAAAAGGAAAAACTGTTTTTT